This T cell receptor beta chain was recovered during a study of blood T cell repertoires in COVID-19. Study overall: Samples came from the United States, Italy and Spain, spanning acute and convalescent COVID-19.

The repertoire was sequenced with immunoSEQ multiplex PCR; TCRdb's copy has only in-frame clones and lacks some. The sample comprises some 260,000 clones, over 75% of which are singletons, and around 1.7% rests with the top ten. Recovered participants had two consecutive negative NP/OP PCR tests, healthcare professional clearance, or symptom resolution. This CDR3 has 13 residues. Trimming pared 4 bases from V and 4 bases from J, leaving 8 bases between. Germline CDR1 SGHTS, CDR2 YDEGEE. This TCR derives from a man aged 40-49 years who had recovered from COVID-19. The gene calls are TRBV5-8 and TRBJ1-4; D might be TRBD1 (5 bases). Sequenced input: PBMCs or T cells enriched from blood (not recorded which). The CDR3 loop is CASSLQGNEKLFF. The CDR3 nucleotides are TGTGCCAGCAGCCTTCAGGGTAATGAAAAACTGTTTTTT.